The source of this T cell receptor beta chain is a study of blood T cell repertoires in COVID-19. Background on the study: COVID-19 samples collected from the United States, Italy and Spain covered acute and convalescent phases. In each case, the material was cDNA or gDNA derived from T cells, B-cell-depleted T cells, or PBMCs.

Original data processing: Estimates of nucleated cell counts were drawn from the amplification of reference gene primers. The table came from immunoSEQ multiplex PCR; TCRdb's copy has only in-frame clones and leaves some out. Clone size and the V and J calls come from that table; the DNA yielded D and trimming. The repertoire holds approximately 220,000 clones, with about 85% as singletons. This clone was picked up one time. The V end was cut by 8 bases, the J end by 3 bases, with 13 bases between. The germline CDR1 and CDR2 sequences are MNHNY and SVGAGI (reference sequence). The CDR3 loop spans 13 amino acids.

V is TRBV6-6 and J is TRBJ2-5; D is perhaps TRBD2 (6 bases). The material sequenced was peripheral blood. The clonotype was recovered from a woman of 80 years or more with acute or convalescent COVID-19. For the CDR3, the DNA is TGTGCCAGCGGAATGGGAGGAGAAGAGACCCAGTACTTC. This translates into CASGMGGEETQYF.